Presented here are 15 T cell receptor beta chains from one specimen sequenced in a study of a mutant IDH1 vaccine in newly diagnosed glioma (dated by TCRdb to 2020 to 2023). Preparation of the library involved the immunoSEQ multiplex PCR assay. The table was pulled from immuneACCESS by TCRdb, which kept in-frame rearrangements only. Such tables lose some clones; where checked, under half of the loss comes from unresolved V genes, and the rest has no known cause. Present in this sample are some 60,000 clones, roughly four fifths of which were seen just once. The ten largest account for roughly 3.5% of the sample. No antigen has been assigned to these receptors. The time point label, as the study defines it: week 11, during vaccination. Every vaccine dose consisted of 300 ug of a 20-mer mutant IDH1 peptide in Montanide, administered subcutaneously together with topical imiquimod. The sample consisted of PBMCs, taken from a glioma patient whose treatment included an IDH1 peptide vaccine. Receptors originate from a man younger than 45 with glioma.

The rearrangement joins TRBV25-1 to TRBJ1-2, with D maybe TRBD1 (6 bases). V gave up 3 bases and J gave up 7 bases, with 12 bases separating them. CDR1 is MGHDK, CDR2 SYGVNS, per germline. This CDR3 has 13 residues. The CDR3 nucleotides read TGTGCCAGCAGTGATAACAGGGTTTTTGGCTACACCTTC. Amino acid sequence: CASSDNRVFGYTF.

The chain employs TRBV9 and TRBJ2-7, with D unclear. V was pared by 2 bases and J by 0 bases, with 6 bases between. Per the germline V gene, CDR1 is SGDLS and CDR2 is YYNGEE. The CDR3 is 13 amino acids. The DNA for the CDR3 is TGTGCCAGCAGCGTCGGAAGCTCCTACGAGCAGTACTTC. It translates to CASSVGSSYEQYF.

The chain is built from TRBV4-1 and TRBJ2-7, with 8 nucleotides matching TRBD2. CDR3 length equals 14 residues. Per the germline V gene, CDR1 is MGHRA and CDR2 is YSYEKL. The V segment lost 4 bases and the J segment 0 bases; nucleotides outside the gene matches: 2. The CDR3 coding sequence is TGCGCCAGCAGCCCTAGCGGGCGCTCCTACGAGCAGTACTTC. It specifies CASSPSGRSYEQYF.

The chain joins TRBV21-1 to TRBJ2-5; TRBD2, the table's D call, lacks a check against the DNA. TRBV21-1 is an annotated pseudogene. The length of the CDR3 is 19 residues. CDR3 in DNA: TGTGCCAGCAGCACCGTTAGACTAGCGGGGGGGCACTTCCAAGAGACCCAGTACTTC. Protein product: CASSTVRLAGGHFQETQYF.

The chain employs TRBV5-1 and TRBJ2-5; D unclear. The CDR3 has 14 residues. V was trimmed by 7 bases and J by 1 base, leaving 14 bases between them. Germline CDR1 reads SGHRS; CDR2 reads YFSETQ. In DNA form, the CDR3 reads TGCGCCAGCCGTCCACTGAGCATCCAAGAGACCCAGTACTTC. Residues: CASRPLSIQETQYF.

The rearrangement links TRBV6-1 to TRBJ2-5; the D is unclear. The J call is uncertain, as TRBJ2-7 better fits the DNA end. Germline values: CDR1 MNHNS, CDR2 SASEGT. The CDR3 sequence is 15 residues long. In DNA form, the CDR3 reads TGTGCCAGCAGCGGGCTATCGGATAGCTCCTACGAGCAGTACTTC. Amino acids: CASSGLSDSSYEQYF.

V gene TRBV19 combines with J gene TRBJ1-2, with 9 bases lining up with TRBD1. J was trimmed by 6 bases and V by 4 bases; bases with no gene match: 12. This CDR3 is 16 amino acids long. Germline-derived CDR1 and CDR2 are LNHDA and SQIVND (reference sequence). In DNA, the CDR3 is TGTGCCAGTAGTACACAAGAGGGACAGGGTTTGAATGGCTACACCTTC. This codes for CASSTQEGQGLNGYTF.

J is TRBJ2-2 and V is TRBV27, with 10 bases lining up with TRBD1. CDR1 and CDR2 (germline): MNHEY, SMNVEV (reference sequence). The junction had 10 bases not matched to a gene; V was cut back by 6 bases and J by 6 bases. The CDR3 is 16 amino acids. This CDR3 is CASSRQGQGFPGELFF. CDR3 DNA: TGTGCCAGCAGCCGACAGGGACAGGGGTTCCCCGGGGAGCTGTTTTTT.

In its sample, this clone was seen once. V usage is TRBV5-8 and J usage is TRBJ2-7, with D uncertain. V was pared by 4 bases and J by 9 bases, with 20 bases between. This CDR3 has 14 amino acids. Per the germline V gene, CDR1 is SGHTS and CDR2 is YDEGEE. CDR3 coding DNA: TGTGCCAGCAGCCTGAATTCACTTATGTCCGGGCAGTACTTC. Residues: CASSLNSLMSGQYF.

The chain couples TRBV25-1 to TRBJ2-1, with a possible D match to TRBD2 (7 bases). Germline V gene sequence: CDR1 MGHDK, CDR2 SYGVNS. The CDR3 is made up of 16 amino acids. The V gene lost 3 bases and the J gene lost 1 base, with 13 bases spanning the gap. This chain's CDR3 is CASSDSRGGSYNEQFF. DNA of the CDR3: TGTGCCAGCAGTGACAGTAGGGGGGGATCCTACAATGAGCAGTTCTTC.

V usage is TRBV7-9 and J usage is TRBJ2-1; 9 bases fit TRBD1. The junction had 7 bases not matched to a gene; V was cut back by 5 bases and J by 2 bases. The CDR3 totals 16 residues. CDR1 and CDR2 (germline): SEHNR, FQNEAQ (reference sequence). In DNA form, the CDR3 reads TGTGCCAGCAGCACAGGGGGCGGGAGAACCTACAATGAGCAGTTCTTC. Translated, it gives CASSTGGGRTYNEQFF.

The chain is built from TRBV4-1 and TRBJ1-1; weak D call: TRBD1 (5 bases). This CDR3 has 15 residues. Germline V gene sequence: CDR1 MGHRA, CDR2 YSYEKL. The V end lost 6 bases, the J end lost 1 base, and 15 bases lay between the germline ends. The CDR3 DNA reads TGCGCCAGCAGTCGAGCAGGGCGGGCGAACACTGAAGCTTTCTTT. Translating gives CASSRAGRANTEAFF.

The rearrangement links TRBV11-2 to TRBJ2-7; unclear D gene. V lost 2 bases, J lost 7 bases, and 9 bases lay in between. In germline, CDR1 is SGHAT, CDR2 FQNNGV. This CDR3 comprises 12 residues. Here the CDR3 reads CASSLKLPEQYF. The CDR3, as DNA: TGTGCCAGCAGCTTAAAGCTTCCTGAGCAGTACTTC.

This clone was observed a single time. The CDR3 sequence: CATKEGTSGNTIYF. The CDR3 nucleotides are TGTGCCACCAAGGAGGGGACCTCTGGAAACACCATATATTTT. The chain couples TRBV15 to TRBJ1-3; weak D call: TRBD1 (5 bases). This CDR3 spans 14 amino acids. Germline V gene sequence: CDR1 LNHNV, CDR2 YYDKDF (reference sequence). V was trimmed by 7 bases and J by 0 bases, leaving 10 bases between them.

The table lists this clone with a few counts. The rearrangement joins TRBV2 to TRBJ1-6; D is possibly TRBD1 (6 bases). The V end was cut by 2 bases, the J end by 11 bases, with 16 bases between. This CDR3 spans 15 amino acids. Germline CDR1 is SNHLY and CDR2 is FYNNEI. This CDR3 is CASSERGRGAPPLHF. The CDR3 nucleotides are TGTGCCAGCAGTGAAAGGGGCAGGGGTGCGCCACCCCTCCACTTT.